The 2 T cell receptor beta chains in this list originate from one sample, sequenced in a study of T-cell memory formation after mild COVID-19. Using its own MiXCR run on the 5' RACE reads, TCRdb lists one record per CDR3 protein. The sample contains 250,000 to 300,000 distinct CDR3 sequences, around 16% of which appear only once. The specimen sequenced was PBMCs or a T cell subset sorted from them (not recorded which). Receptors originate from a young man who had mild COVID-19 (a few samples of this study predate the infection). Cell type and time point are not known.

The chain is built from TRBV5-1 and TRBJ1-1; no clear D gene. CDR3 length: 14 amino acids. Germline-derived CDR1 and CDR2 are SGHRS and YFSETQ. The ends were cut back, 0 bases at V and 3 bases at J, with 9 bases in the middle. CDR3 loop: CASSLEYLDTEAFF. The DNA for the CDR3 is TGCGCCAGCAGCTTGGAGTACTTGGACACTGAAGCTTTCTTT. The full variable domain, completed using reference TRBV5-1 and TRBJ1-1, is KAGVTQTPRYLIKTRGQQVTLSCSPISGHRSVSWYQQTPGQGLQFLFEYFSETQRNKGNFPGRFSGRQFSNSRSEMNVSTLELGDSALYLCASSLEYLDTEAFFGQGTRLTVV.

CDR3 nucleotide sequence: TGCAGTGCTAGAGATTATCGGGCAAGCACCGGGGAGCTGTTTTTT. It codes for CSARDYRASTGELFF. The rearrangement links TRBV20-1 to TRBJ2-2; D not certain. CDR3 size: 15 residues. Looked up from germline, CDR1 is DFQATT and CDR2 is SNEGSKA (reference sequence). V dropped 0 bases and J dropped 4 bases, with 12 bases sitting between them.